This T cell receptor beta chain is drawn from a study of blood T cell repertoires in COVID-19. V gave up 7 bases and J gave up 0 bases, with 12 bases separating them. The CDR3 sequence is 14 residues long. CDR1 and CDR2 (germline): MNHEY, SVGAGI. Produced via immunoSEQ multiplex PCR; TCRdb's table is partial and in-frame only. This sample has roughly 200,000 clones, with about 87% found just once. This TCR came from a man in his 60s who had recovered from COVID-19. The chain joins TRBV6-5 to TRBJ1-2; possible D gene TRBD1, 5 bases. Sequencing was carried out using peripheral blood. The CDR3 here is CASKAGPSNYGYTF. CDR3 DNA sequence: TGTGCCAGCAAGGCAGGGCCTTCTAACTATGGCTACACCTTC.